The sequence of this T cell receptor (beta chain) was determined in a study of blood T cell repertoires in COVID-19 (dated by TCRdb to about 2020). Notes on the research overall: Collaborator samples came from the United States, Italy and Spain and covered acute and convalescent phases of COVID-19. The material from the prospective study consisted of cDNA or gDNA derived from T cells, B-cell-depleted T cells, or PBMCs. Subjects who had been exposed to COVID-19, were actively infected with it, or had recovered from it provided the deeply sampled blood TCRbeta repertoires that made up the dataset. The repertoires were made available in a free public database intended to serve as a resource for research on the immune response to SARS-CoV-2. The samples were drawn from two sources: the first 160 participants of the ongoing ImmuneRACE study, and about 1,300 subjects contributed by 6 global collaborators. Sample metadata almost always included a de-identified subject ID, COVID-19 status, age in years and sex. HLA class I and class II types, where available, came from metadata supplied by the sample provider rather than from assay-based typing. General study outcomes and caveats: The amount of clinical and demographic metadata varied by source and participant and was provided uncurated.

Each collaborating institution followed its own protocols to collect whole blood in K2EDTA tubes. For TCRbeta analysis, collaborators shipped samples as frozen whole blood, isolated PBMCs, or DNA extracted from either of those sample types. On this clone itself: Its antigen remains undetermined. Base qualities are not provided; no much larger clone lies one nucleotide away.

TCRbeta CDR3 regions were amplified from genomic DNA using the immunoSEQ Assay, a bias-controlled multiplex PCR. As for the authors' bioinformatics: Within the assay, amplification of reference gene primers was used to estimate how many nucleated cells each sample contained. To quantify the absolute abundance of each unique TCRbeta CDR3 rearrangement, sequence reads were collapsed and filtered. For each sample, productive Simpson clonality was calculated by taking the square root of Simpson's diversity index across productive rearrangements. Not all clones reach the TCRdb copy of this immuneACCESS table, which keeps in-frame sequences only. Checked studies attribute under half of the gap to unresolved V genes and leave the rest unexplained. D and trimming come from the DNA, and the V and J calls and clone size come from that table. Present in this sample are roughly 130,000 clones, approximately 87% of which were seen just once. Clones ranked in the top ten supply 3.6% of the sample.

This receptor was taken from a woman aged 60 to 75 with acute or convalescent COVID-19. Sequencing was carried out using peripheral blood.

CDR3 sequence: CASSMGGLDEQYV. The DNA reads TGTGCCAGTAGTATGGGGGGGCTCGACGAGCAGTACGTC. Here the chain combines TRBV19 and TRBJ2-7, and possibly TRBD2, on 7 matching bases. The CDR3 covers 13 residues, taking in both the cysteine and the valine. Kept here is only the CDR3 DNA, which spans 39 bases and is read in frame from base 1. V lost 3 bases and J lost 5 bases; the stretch between them is 11 bases long. The germline V gene (reference sequence) sets CDR1 to LNHDA and CDR2 to SQIVND.